This T cell receptor (beta chain) was sequenced during a study of T cells in Graves' hyperthyroidism and ophthalmopathy. RNA transcripts yielded amplified TCR beta CDR3 regions. TCR CDR3 underwent first-round RT-PCR with the HTBI primer set. TCRdb independently ran MiXCR on the multiplex PCR reads; one entry per CDR3 protein. The sample includes hundreds of thousands of distinct CDR3 sequences, around 38% seen only once; the top ten take approximately 8.7%. The length of the CDR3 is 14 residues. Germline V gene sequence: CDR1 MNHEY, CDR2 SVGEGT. The V end was cut by 2 bases, the J end by 4 bases, with 9 bases between.

The receptor comes from a man between 18 and 35 years old with Graves' hyperthyroidism. The chain recombines TRBV6-2 or TRBV6-3 with TRBJ1-3; no reliable D call. Specimen: blood. The CDR3 DNA reads TGTGCCAGCAGTTACCCTCAGCAAGGAAACACCATATATTTT. Protein product: CASSYPQQGNTIYF.